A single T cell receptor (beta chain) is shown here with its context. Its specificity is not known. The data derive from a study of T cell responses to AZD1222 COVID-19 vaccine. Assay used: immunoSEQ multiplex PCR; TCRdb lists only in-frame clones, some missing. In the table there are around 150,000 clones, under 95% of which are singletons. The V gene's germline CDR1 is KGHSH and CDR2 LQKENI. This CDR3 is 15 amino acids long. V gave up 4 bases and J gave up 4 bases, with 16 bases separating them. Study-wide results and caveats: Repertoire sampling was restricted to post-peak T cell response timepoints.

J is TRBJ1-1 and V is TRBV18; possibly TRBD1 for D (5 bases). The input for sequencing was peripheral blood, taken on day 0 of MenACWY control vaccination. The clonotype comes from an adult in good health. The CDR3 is CASSLAGFGATEAFF. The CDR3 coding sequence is TGTGCCAGCTCACTAGCAGGGTTTGGGGCCACTGAAGCTTTCTTT.